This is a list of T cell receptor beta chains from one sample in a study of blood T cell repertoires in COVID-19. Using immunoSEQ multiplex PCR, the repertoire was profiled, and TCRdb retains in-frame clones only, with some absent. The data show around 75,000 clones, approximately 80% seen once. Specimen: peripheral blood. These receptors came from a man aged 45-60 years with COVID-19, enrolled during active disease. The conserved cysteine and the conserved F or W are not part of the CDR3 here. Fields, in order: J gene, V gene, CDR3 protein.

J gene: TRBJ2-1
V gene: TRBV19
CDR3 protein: ASSPGGQQF

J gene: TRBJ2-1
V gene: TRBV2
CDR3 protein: ASSPMTGYNEQF

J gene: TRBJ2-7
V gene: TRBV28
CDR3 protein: ASSLTSAFFFERGSYEQY

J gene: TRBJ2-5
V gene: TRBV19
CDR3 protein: ASRGGGRGGETQY

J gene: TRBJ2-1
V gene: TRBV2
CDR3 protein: ASTRGAGGGNEQF

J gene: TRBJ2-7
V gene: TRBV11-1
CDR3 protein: ASSYSGGRYEQY

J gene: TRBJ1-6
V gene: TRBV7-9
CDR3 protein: ASSLGAPESPLH

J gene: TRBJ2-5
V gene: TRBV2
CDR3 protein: ASTPGLAPQETQY

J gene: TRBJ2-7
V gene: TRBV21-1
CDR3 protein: ASSKALFHFFNEQY

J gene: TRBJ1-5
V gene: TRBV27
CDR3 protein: ASSLSQVMGNQPQH

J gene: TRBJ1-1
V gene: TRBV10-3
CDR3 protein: AISEHGQGVNTEAF

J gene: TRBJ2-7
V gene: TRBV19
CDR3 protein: ASSTGSAGGQYEQY

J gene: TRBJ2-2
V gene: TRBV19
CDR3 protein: ASGDRVDTGELF

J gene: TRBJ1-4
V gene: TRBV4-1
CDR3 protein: ASSQGQKANEKLF

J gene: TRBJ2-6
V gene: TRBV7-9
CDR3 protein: ASSPWGGSDSSGANVLT

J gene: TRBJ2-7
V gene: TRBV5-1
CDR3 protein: ASSLGPTGIFEQY

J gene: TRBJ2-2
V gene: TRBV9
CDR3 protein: ASKGQGTTGELF